These 23 T cell receptor beta chains came from one sample sequenced in a study of blood T cell repertoires in COVID-19. TCRdb's table, derived via immunoSEQ multiplex PCR, lists solely in-frame clones and lacks some. This sample has 200,000 to 250,000 clones, with just under 90% found just once. The material sequenced was peripheral blood. The receptor source for this set is a man aged 25 to 45 with COVID-19, enrolled during active disease.

The DNA for the CDR3 is TGTGCCAGCAGTTTATCCGGGGGAGGCCAACAAGAGACCCAGTACTTC. It codes for CASSLSGGGQQETQYF. V gene TRBV28 combines with J gene TRBJ2-5; D may be TRBD2 (6 bases). CDR3 size: 16 residues. Germline V lookup: CDR1 MDHEN, CDR2 SYDVKM. V lost 1 base and J 2 bases, leaving 14 bases between the germline ends.

This chain uses TRBV30 with TRBJ2-7; 11 nucleotides agree with TRBD2. In germline, CDR1 is GTSNPN, CDR2 SVGIG (reference sequence). The CDR3 runs to 17 residues. V trimming: 4 bases; J trimming: 6 bases; junction bases outside the gene matches: 17. The CDR3 sequence is CAWTHPLGASGRREQYF. The CDR3 DNA reads as TGTGCCTGGACTCACCCCCTAGGGGCTAGCGGGAGGCGCGAGCAGTACTTC.

This rearrangement joins TRBV6-5 to TRBJ1-6; weak D call: TRBD1 (6 bases). Trimming took off 2 bases at V and 10 bases at J, with 12 bases between the two ends. Germline lookup yields CDR1 MNHEY and CDR2 SVGAGI. The length of the CDR3 is 14 residues. CDR3: CASSYGQGWSPLHF. The CDR3 region has the DNA TGTGCCAGCAGTTACGGCCAGGGGTGGTCACCCCTCCACTTT.

The chain recombines TRBV9 with TRBJ2-3, with a weak D call TRBD2 (6 bases). Trimming took 0 bases from V and 2 from J, leaving 13 bases between them. Germline V gene sequence: CDR1 SGDLS, CDR2 YYNGEE. The length of the CDR3 is 16 residues. CDR3 loop: CASSVDGRGATDTQYF. The CDR3 coding sequence is TGTGCCAGCAGCGTAGACGGGCGGGGTGCCACAGATACGCAGTATTTT.

The rearrangement links TRBV18 to TRBJ2-3; D unclear. Trimming shortened V by 5 bases and J by 0 bases, and 6 bases separated the two germline ends. From germline, CDR1 is KGHSH and CDR2 LQKENI. The CDR3 has 13 residues. CDR3 nucleotide sequence: TGTGCCAGCTCAGTTACTAGCACAGATACGCAGTATTTT. It translates to CASSVTSTDTQYF.

This chain joins TRBV15 and TRBJ2-5; D is possibly TRBD1 (5 bases). CDR3 size: 16 residues. Germline V CDR1 and CDR2: LNHNV, YYDKDF (reference sequence). V was cut by 1 base and J by 0 bases, with 12 bases left in between. DNA for the CDR3: TGTGCCACCAGCAGAGTGCTGGGGCGATACCAAGAGACCCAGTACTTC. It translates to CATSRVLGRYQETQYF.

V usage is TRBV19 and J usage is TRBJ1-2, with D tentatively TRBD1 (6 bases). Deletions cut 4 bases from V and 4 bases from J, with 10 bases between. Germline V lookup: CDR1 LNHDA, CDR2 SQIVND (reference sequence). This CDR3 is built from 13 residues. CDR3 residues: CASSTPDSYGYTF. The CDR3 DNA is TGTGCCAGTAGTACTCCGGACAGCTATGGCTACACCTTC.

The chain links TRBV7-2 to TRBJ2-2; 9 nucleotides align to TRBD2. Trimming took 4 bases from V and 4 from J; bases not matched to a gene: 10. The CDR3 loop spans 17 amino acids. The germline gives CDR1 SGHTA, CDR2 FQGNSA. CDR3 loop: CASSSTRLAAITGELFF. The CDR3 nucleotides are TGTGCCAGCAGCTCCACTCGACTAGCGGCAATCACCGGGGAGCTGTTTTTT. The entire variable domain, with the rest obtained from reference TRBV7-2 and TRBJ2-2, is as follows: GAGVSQSPSNKVTEKGKDVELRCDPISGHTALYWYRQSLGQGLEFLIYFQGNSAPDKSGLPSDRFSAERTGGSVSTLTIQRTQQEDSAVYLCASSSTRLAAITGELFFGEGSRLTVL.

The chain's CDR3 is CASNRGDNQPQHF. CDR3 in DNA: TGTGCCAGTAACAGGGGAGACAATCAGCCCCAGCATTTT. This chain uses TRBV19 with TRBJ1-5, with 7 bases fitting TRBD1. Germline V gene lookup returns CDR1 LNHDA and CDR2 SQIVND (reference sequence). CDR3 size: 13 residues. J gave up 3 bases and V 7 bases, and 3 bases lay outside the gene matches.

This rearrangement joins TRBV18 to TRBJ1-5; 7 positions agree with TRBD1. Trimming removed 5 bases from V and 5 bases from J; junction bases left unmatched: 6. The CDR3 loop spans 14 amino acids. Germline assignment: CDR1 KGHSH and CDR2 LQKENI. DNA for the CDR3: TGTGCCAGCTCAGGGCAGGGGGGCGATCAGCCCCAGCATTTT. It is translated as CASSGQGGDQPQHF.

The gene calls are TRBV7-2 and TRBJ1-5, with 7 nucleotides matching TRBD1. Germline CDR1 and CDR2: SGHTA and FQGNSA. The CDR3 is 16 amino acids. Trimming at V came to 1 base and at J to 4 bases, leaving 7 bases not matched to a gene. In nucleotides, the CDR3 is TGTGCCAGCAGCTTAGTAACAGGGGCCGGTAATCAGCCCCAGCATTTT. Translating it yields CASSLVTGAGNQPQHF.

V usage is TRBV10-3 and J usage is TRBJ2-3; D is unclear. V shed 8 bases and J shed 1 base, with 13 bases lying between them. The CDR3 is made up of 14 amino acids. In germline, CDR1 is ENHRY, CDR2 SYGVKD. Here the CDR3 DNA reads TGTGCCATCGGGCCCCTAATGGGCACAGATACGCAGTATTTT. This encodes CAIGPLMGTDTQYF.

The rearrangement joins TRBV28 to TRBJ1-2; no clear D. V lost 2 bases and J 8 bases, leaving 18 bases between the germline ends. Per the germline V gene, CDR1 is MDHEN and CDR2 is SYDVKM. The CDR3 spans 15 residues. This chain's CDR3 is CASSLLLREDEGYTF. The CDR3 bases are TGTGCCAGCAGTTTACTACTCCGGGAGGACGAGGGCTACACCTTC.

The chain couples TRBV27 to TRBJ1-5; weak D call: TRBD1 (5 bases). CDR1 and CDR2 from the germline V gene are MNHEY and SMNVEV (reference sequence). The CDR3 runs to 16 residues. V lost 1 base to trimming and J lost 4 bases, with 14 bases between them. The CDR3 sequence: CASSLLARGGNQPQHF. The DNA of the CDR3 is TGTGCCAGCAGTTTATTGGCAAGGGGCGGAAATCAGCCCCAGCATTTT.

V and J are TRBV5-1 and TRBJ2-3; possible D gene TRBD1, 6 bases. Trimming took 1 base from V and 3 from J, leaving 12 bases between them. Germline loops: CDR1 SGHRS, CDR2 YFSETQ. The CDR3 spans 15 residues. The CDR3 DNA is TGCGCCAGCAGCTTGAGTCCCAGGGGTACAGATACGCAGTATTTT. Residues: CASSLSPRGTDTQYF.

This chain connects TRBV14 to TRBJ1-3; D remains ambiguous. There are 17 residues in the CDR3. The V end was cut by 1 base, the J end by 0 bases, with 13 bases between. Looked up from germline, CDR1 is SGHDN and CDR2 is FVKESK. The CDR3 bases are TGTGCCAGCAGCCAAGCGGTCCGCCTACTCTCTGGAAACACCATATATTTT. Its translation is CASSQAVRLLSGNTIYF.

The V and J genes are TRBV5-8 and TRBJ1-5; TRBD1 is a possible D gene (5 bases). V lost 2 bases and J lost 5, with 11 bases in between. The length of the CDR3 is 14 residues. The germline CDR1 and CDR2 sequences are SGHTS and YDEGEE. The CDR3 DNA is TGTGCCAGCAGCTTCGAGACAGATTATCAGCCCCAGCATTTT. The encoded protein is CASSFETDYQPQHF.

The V and J genes are TRBV19 and TRBJ1-3; maybe TRBD1 (5 bases). V was cut by 5 bases and J by 2 bases, with 19 bases left in between. Per the germline V gene, CDR1 is LNHDA and CDR2 is SQIVND (reference sequence). The length of the CDR3 is 17 residues. The CDR3, as DNA: TGTGCCAGTAGTTGGGCGAGCAGGGCTTACGCTGGAAACACCATATATTTT. Translating it yields CASSWASRAYAGNTIYF.

The chain has TRBV7-2 and TRBJ1-1; 7 bases align to TRBD1. The V and J ends lost 4 bases and 3 bases, in that order; junction bases with no gene match: 5. CDR1 SGHTA and CDR2 FQGNSA come from the germline V gene. The CDR3 extends over 14 amino acids. This chain's CDR3 is CASSSTGLHTEAFF. The CDR3 region has the DNA TGTGCCAGCAGCTCGACAGGGTTGCACACTGAAGCTTTCTTT.

This clone was recorded once. The chain combines TRBV6-2 or TRBV6-3 with TRBJ1-2, with TRBD1 matching over 8 bases. The J segment lost 5 bases and the V segment lost 5 bases, leaving 16 bases of the junction unmatched. Germline V lookup: CDR1 MNHEY, CDR2 SVGEGT. This CDR3 has 17 residues. The CDR3 DNA reads as TGTGCCAGCAGTCGGACAGGGCAATACGGACTGACGTATGGCTACACCTTC. The encoded protein is CASSRTGQYGLTYGYTF.

The gene calls are TRBV27 and TRBJ1-1; 8 bases are shared with TRBD1. CDR1 is MNHEY, CDR2 SMNVEV, per germline (reference sequence). Trimming removed 6 bases from V and 2 bases from J; junction bases left unmatched: 14. The CDR3 has 17 residues. As DNA, the CDR3 is TGTGCCAGCAGCCTTGCCGGACAGGGACTTTTTAACACTGAAGCTTTCTTT. This sequence encodes CASSLAGQGLFNTEAFF.

This clone was recorded once. The gene calls are TRBV9 and TRBJ1-5, with unresolved D. Per the germline V gene, CDR1 is SGDLS and CDR2 is YYNGEE. The CDR3 has 14 amino acids. Trimming removed 0 bases at V and 6 bases at J, with 10 bases between. The CDR3 reads CASSVGDKGQPQHF. CDR3 bases: TGTGCCAGCAGCGTAGGAGACAAAGGTCAGCCCCAGCATTTT.

CDR3 nucleotides: TGTGCCAGCAGCCGTTTGAGGGAGGCTGGAGAGCAGTACTTC. Amino acids: CASSRLREAGEQYF. The rearrangement uses TRBV11-2 and TRBJ2-7; TRBD2 is a possible D gene (6 bases). Trimming took 5 bases from V and 7 from J, leaving 18 bases between them. The CDR3 totals 14 residues. Looked up from germline, CDR1 is SGHAT and CDR2 is FQNNGV.